The 11 T cell receptor beta chains listed next were all sequenced from one sample in a study of CD8 T cells in Susac syndrome. RNA amounts of 0.5 to 1 ug underwent reverse transcription with random hexamers. A single record per CDR3 protein comes from TCRdb applying MiXCR to the immunoSEQ multiplex PCR reads. The repertoire holds about 60,000 distinct CDR3 sequences, with roughly 92% as singletons. Specimen: CD8+ T cells from PBMCs. The receptors derive from a human donor in good health.

V is TRBV4-1 and J is TRBJ2-7, with TRBD1 as a possible D gene (7 bases). V was trimmed by 1 base and J by 3 bases, leaving 16 bases between them. CDR1 is MGHRA, CDR2 YSYEKL, per germline. The CDR3 runs 16 residues. The CDR3 is CASSQVTAGGGYEQYF. The CDR3 nucleotides are TGCGCCAGCAGCCAAGTAACGGCAGGGGGAGGCTACGAGCAGTACTTC.

The V call is TRBV6-5, the J call TRBJ2-5, with 7 bases identical to TRBD1. Germline-derived CDR1 and CDR2 are MNHEY and SVGAGI. Trimming took 2 bases from V and 4 from J; bases not matched to a gene: 7. This CDR3 region has 15 residues. The CDR3 region is CASSYTGTEGETQYF. The CDR3 bases are TGTGCCAGCAGTTACACCGGGACAGAAGGAGAGACCCAGTACTTC.

The chain employs TRBV27 and TRBJ2-3; 8 positions match TRBD2. The CDR3 consists of 20 residues. The germline V gene encodes CDR1 MNHEY and CDR2 SMNVEV (reference sequence). J gave up 2 bases and V 2 bases, and 18 bases lay outside the gene matches. CDR3 nucleotides: TGTGCCAGCAGTTTAGTGTTTCCGGGGGGGCGGGGGGTGAACACAGATACGCAGTATTTT. Protein product: CASSLVFPGGRGVNTDTQYF.

The chain recombines TRBV27 with TRBJ2-7, with 8 bases matching TRBD1. The CDR3 is 14 amino acids. From germline, CDR1 is MNHEY and CDR2 SMNVEV (reference sequence). Germline trimming cut 2 bases from V and 7 bases from J; bases unmatched to any gene: 7. The CDR3 loop is CASSLVQGASEQYF. DNA of the CDR3: TGTGCCAGCAGTTTAGTCCAGGGGGCGAGTGAGCAGTACTTC.

The V gene is TRBV5-4, the J gene TRBJ1-1, with TRBD1 identical over 9 bases. Per germline, CDR1 SGHNT and CDR2 YYREEE (reference sequence). V gave up 4 bases and J gave up 4 bases; unmatched junction bases: 5. The CDR3 is made up of 14 amino acids. Written as DNA, the CDR3 is TGTGCCAGCAGCCTGGACAGGGGTGCCACTGAAGCTTTCTTT. Residues: CASSLDRGATEAFF.

The chain uses TRBV6-5 and TRBJ2-3; weak D call: TRBD1 (5 bases). Germline CDR1 and CDR2: MNHEY and SVGAGI. Trimming took off 1 base at V and 0 bases at J, with 11 bases between the two ends. This CDR3 is 16 amino acids long. The CDR3: CASSYWGSFSTDTQYF. CDR3 sequence (DNA): TGTGCCAGCAGTTACTGGGGCAGTTTCAGCACAGATACGCAGTATTTT.

This clonotype came up once. CDR3 sequence: CSVEAGVENTEAFF. As DNA, the CDR3 is TGCAGCGTTGAGGCAGGGGTTGAGAACACTGAAGCTTTCTTT. The chain employs TRBV29-1 and TRBJ1-1, with D possibly being TRBD1 (6 bases). Germline CDR1 reads SQVTM; CDR2 reads ANQGSEA. Trimming left V 3 bases short and J 1 base short, with 12 bases between. The CDR3 contains 14 residues.

The gene calls are TRBV27 and TRBJ2-2, with D perhaps TRBD1 (5 bases). V was pared by 5 bases and J by 6 bases, with 10 bases between. The CDR3 contains 13 residues. The germline V gene has CDR1 MNHEY and CDR2 SMNVEV (reference sequence). The DNA for the CDR3 is TGTGCCAGCAGTCTAGGGGCAGCCGGGGAGCTGTTTTTT. Protein: CASSLGAAGELFF.

This clonotype came up once. The J gene is TRBJ2-2, the V gene TRBV27, with D perhaps matching TRBD2 (5 bases). The germline V gene has CDR1 MNHEY and CDR2 SMNVEV (reference sequence). V was clipped by 8 bases and J by 6 bases, with 13 bases between them. This CDR3 is 13 amino acids long. The CDR3 sequence is CASGLSWSGELFF. The CDR3 region has the DNA TGTGCCAGCGGACTTTCTTGGTCCGGGGAGCTGTTTTTT.

V is TRBV11-2 and J is TRBJ1-4; the D gene is possibly TRBD1 (6 bases). The CDR3 contains 13 residues. Per the germline V gene, CDR1 is SGHAT and CDR2 is FQNNGV. Trimming took off 3 bases at V and 6 bases at J, with 8 bases between the two ends. The CDR3 nucleotides are TGTGCCAGCAGCTTTCGGACAGATGAAAAACTGTTTTTT. It specifies CASSFRTDEKLFF.

This sequence joins TRBV11-2 and TRBJ2-1; 9 positions match TRBD1. Germline values: CDR1 SGHAT, CDR2 FQNNGV. The V gene end was trimmed by 5 bases and the J gene end by 9 bases; junction bases not matched to a gene: 14. The CDR3 has 16 residues. CDR3 residues: CASSSSGTGNTREQFF. The CDR3 bases are TGTGCCAGCAGCAGCTCCGGGACAGGGAATACTCGTGAGCAGTTCTTC. Full variable domain (outside the CDR3, taken from reference TRBV11-2 and TRBJ2-1): EAGVAQSPRYKIIEKRQSVAFWCNPISGHATLYWYQQILGQGPKLLIQFQNNGVVDDSQLPKDRFSAERLKGVDSTLKIQPAKLEDSAVYLCASSSSGTGNTREQFFGPGTRLTVL.